The sequence of this TCR beta chain was determined in a study of regulatory T cells in long-lasting Graves disease. About the study: Antithyroid drug exposure in newly diagnosed Graves' patients had lasted under 3 months.

Time point given: newly diagnosed GD, antithyroid drugs for less than 3 months. PBMCs provided the RNA from which the TCR library was made. Building of the TCR beta libraries involved iRepertoire HTBI primers and Arm-PCR of CDR3 regions. Each CDR3 protein gets one entry after TCRdb re-called the multiplex PCR reads with MiXCR. The sample has 400,000 to 500,000 distinct CDR3 sequences; 14% are singletons. This clonotype was picked up a small number of times. This sample also belongs to another study, concerning T cells in Graves' hyperthyroidism and ophthalmopathy. That investigation notes: First-round RT-PCR targeting the TCR CDR3 was performed with the HTBI primer set.

The receptor was isolated from a woman in her forties or fifties with Graves disease. The sample here was peripheral blood mononuclear cells (PBMCs), taken at new diagnosis, from a patient treated with antithyroid drugs.

The CDR3 coding sequence is TGTGCCTGGACCATCTGGGTGGGCACTGAAGCTTTCTTT. Translated, it gives CAWTIWVGTEAFF. The V gene is TRBV30, the J gene TRBJ1-1; no definite D call. V was pared by 4 bases and J by 4 bases, with 13 bases between. Germline CDR1 and CDR2: GTSNPN and SVGIG (reference sequence). The CDR3 has 13 amino acids.